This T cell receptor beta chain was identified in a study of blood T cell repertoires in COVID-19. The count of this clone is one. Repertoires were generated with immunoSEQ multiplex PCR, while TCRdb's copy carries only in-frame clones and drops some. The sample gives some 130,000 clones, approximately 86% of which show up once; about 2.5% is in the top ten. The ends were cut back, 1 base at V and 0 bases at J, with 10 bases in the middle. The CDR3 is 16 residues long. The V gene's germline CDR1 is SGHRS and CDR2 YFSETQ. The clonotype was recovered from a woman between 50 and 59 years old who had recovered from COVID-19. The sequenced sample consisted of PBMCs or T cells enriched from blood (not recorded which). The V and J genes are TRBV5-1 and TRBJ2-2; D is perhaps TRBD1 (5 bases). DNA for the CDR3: TGCGCCAGCAGCTTGATCAGGACAACGAACACCGGGGAGCTGTTTTTT. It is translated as CASSLIRTTNTGELFF.